The 14 T cell receptor beta chains reported below all come from one sample, sequenced in a study of CD8+ T cells in alopecia areata. Sequencing used cDNA as its template, made by extracting RNA and reverse transcribing it. Method: immunoSEQ multiplex PCR; TCRdb's copy keeps in-frame clones and lacks some. The table has 95,000 to 110,000 clones, approximately 58% seen once; the top ten hold 8.5% to 10%. Sequenced sample: CD4+ T cells sorted from blood. The source is a human donor in good health.

The CDR3 reads CAWSVSGTQFF. CDR3 bases: TGTGCCTGGAGTGTTTCCGGGACCCAGTTCTTC. J is TRBJ2-1 and V is TRBV30, with D tentatively TRBD1 or TRBD2 (5 bases each). The V and J ends lost 0 bases and 13 bases respectively, with 10 bases between them. This CDR3 comprises 11 residues. CDR1 is GTSNPN, CDR2 SVGIG, per germline (reference sequence).

The rearrangement links TRBV7-2 to TRBJ1-2, with TRBD1 matching 7 bases. The CDR3 has 16 residues. Losses at the gene ends were 0 bases for V and 0 bases for J; bases not matched to a gene: 4. The germline V gene encodes CDR1 SGHTA and CDR2 FQGNSA. CDR3 DNA: TGTGCCAGCAGCTTAGCCATGGACAGGACTAACTATGGCTACACCTTC. It yields the protein CASSLAMDRTNYGYTF.

The gene calls are TRBV5-1 and TRBJ2-5, with 13 bases that match TRBD2. Germline V lookup: CDR1 SGHRS, CDR2 YFSETQ. This CDR3 comprises 15 residues. J lost 2 bases, V lost 7 bases, and 5 bases had no gene match. CDR3 DNA sequence: TGCGCCAGCGGTCAGGGACTAGCGGGGCAAGAGACCCAGTACTTC. Encoded protein: CASGQGLAGQETQYF.

This rearrangement joins TRBV30 to TRBJ2-1; maybe TRBD1 (6 bases). Germline CDR1 is GTSNPN and CDR2 is SVGIG (reference sequence). The CDR3 has 13 amino acids. The ends were cut back, 3 bases at V and 3 bases at J, with 9 bases in the middle. CDR3 DNA sequence: TGTGCCTGGAGCAGGGGCTTCTACAATGAGCAGTTCTTC. As protein: CAWSRGFYNEQFF.

The gene calls are TRBV7-9 and TRBJ2-7; 7 nucleotides agree with TRBD1. Germline CDR1 SEHNR, CDR2 FQNEAQ (reference sequence). V lost 4 bases to trimming and J lost 5 bases; unmatched junction nucleotides: 14. The CDR3 has 16 residues. CDR3 sequence: CASSSGPDRVRNEQYF. CDR3 coding DNA: TGTGCCAGCAGCTCCGGGCCCGACAGGGTACGGAACGAGCAGTACTTC.

The V gene is TRBV28, the J gene TRBJ2-5; D is uncertain. In germline, CDR1 is MDHEN, CDR2 SYDVKM. This CDR3 is 12 amino acids long. Trimming removed 2 bases from V and 5 bases from J, with 6 bases in between. CDR3 region: CASSLSTETQYF. For the CDR3, the DNA is TGTGCCAGCAGTTTAAGTACGGAGACCCAGTACTTC.

This clone came up a few times. V usage is TRBV5-1 and J usage is TRBJ2-6; a possible D gene is TRBD2 (6 bases). Between the trimmed V and J ends, which lost 4 bases and 3 bases, there was a span of 17 bases. This CDR3 region has 17 residues. CDR1 SGHRS and CDR2 YFSETQ come from the germline V gene. CDR3 protein: CASSPPLTRNGANVLTF. The CDR3, as DNA: TGCGCCAGCAGCCCCCCATTGACTAGGAATGGGGCCAACGTCCTGACTTTC. Full variable domain (outside the CDR3, taken from reference TRBV5-1 and TRBJ2-6): KAGVTQTPRYLIKTRGQQVTLSCSPISGHRSVSWYQQTPGQGLQFLFEYFSETQRNKGNFPGRFSGRQFSNSRSEMNVSTLELGDSALYLCASSPPLTRNGANVLTFGAGSRLTVL.

This chain uses TRBV5-6 with TRBJ1-1; D perhaps matches TRBD1 (6 bases). Germline values: CDR1 SGHDT, CDR2 YYEEEE. The CDR3 contains 14 residues. Trimming removed 1 base at V and 6 bases at J, with 13 bases between. The CDR3 DNA follows: TGTGCCAGCAGCTTGAGGGGGTTTAACTCTGAAGCTTTCTTT. This encodes CASSLRGFNSEAFF.

This chain links TRBV13 with TRBJ2-1, with 9 bases fitting TRBD2. The ends lost 5 bases at V and 9 bases at J; junction bases unmatched: 5. This CDR3 region has 13 residues. Germline values: CDR1 PRHDT, CDR2 FYEKMQ (reference sequence). The CDR3 protein is CASSIPTSGEQFF. Written as DNA, the CDR3 is TGTGCCAGCAGCATCCCGACTAGCGGTGAGCAGTTCTTC. The full variable domain, in which reference TRBV13 and TRBJ2-1 provide the parts outside the CDR3, is AAGVIQSPRHLIKEKRETATLKCYPIPRHDTVYWYQQGPGQDPQFLISFYEKMQSDKGSIPDRFSAQQFSDYHSELNMSSLELGDSALYFCASSIPTSGEQFFGPGTRLTVL.

Regarding this clone: The junction differs from germline at one of its ends, possibly a read error. The chain employs TRBV6-5 and TRBJ1-1; the D gene is possibly TRBD1 (6 bases). The germline CDR1 and CDR2 sequences are MNHEY and SVGAGI. The CDR3 covers 13 residues. CDR3 in DNA: TGTGCCAGCAGTTACTATAGTACCGGGACACGGACCTTT. This encodes CASSYYSTGTRTF.

V gene TRBV15 combines with J gene TRBJ2-7, with D possibly matching TRBD2 (6 bases). The CDR3 is made up of 13 amino acids. Trimming removed 4 bases from V and 7 bases from J, with 14 bases in between. From germline, CDR1 is LNHNV and CDR2 YYDKDF (reference sequence). CDR3 sequence (DNA): TGTGCCACCAGCAAAAACCAGGCGGGGGAGCAGTACTTC. Translation gives CATSKNQAGEQYF.

The table lists this clone with a count of one. This rearrangement joins TRBV7-9 to TRBJ2-4; either TRBD1 or TRBD2 may supply D (5 bases each). Germline loops: CDR1 SEHNR, CDR2 FQNEAQ (reference sequence). This CDR3 has 16 residues. V lost 4 bases, J lost 0 bases, and 13 bases lay in between. The CDR3 coding sequence is TGTGCCAGCAGCTGGCCCGGGACGGTAGCCAAAAACATTCAGTACTTC. It yields the protein CASSWPGTVAKNIQYF.

As regards this clone: The sample contains more than one DNA sequence encoding this CDR3. This chain joins TRBV30 and TRBJ1-5; D is undetermined. CDR1 and CDR2 (germline): GTSNPN, SVGIG (reference sequence). Trimming removed 0 bases from V and 1 base from J, with 4 bases in between. The CDR3 loop spans 13 amino acids. The CDR3 loop reads CAWSVESNQPQHF. The CDR3 DNA sequence: TGTGCCTGGAGTGTGGAGAGCAATCAGCCCCAGCATTTT.

The rearrangement links TRBV25-1 to TRBJ2-1; tentatively, D is TRBD1 or TRBD2 (6 bases each). Germline CDR1 is MGHDK and CDR2 is SYGVNS. The CDR3 sequence is 13 residues long. Trimming took 6 bases from V and 9 from J, leaving 15 bases between them. CDR3 nucleotide sequence: TGTGCCAGCAGGGTCGGAGGGGGGACTGAGCAGTTCTTC. It translates to CASRVGGGTEQFF.